The 19 T cell receptor beta chains presented below share a single source sample, sequenced in a study of blood T cell repertoires in COVID-19. TCRdb's table, derived via immunoSEQ multiplex PCR, lists solely in-frame clones and lacks some. Among around 230,000 clones, 75% to 90% were seen once, and the ten largest hold roughly 7%. Material for sequencing was peripheral blood. All receptors come from a man aged 55 to 70 who had recovered from COVID-19.

The chain is built from TRBV5-6 and TRBJ2-4; TRBD1 matches 10 bases. CDR1 and CDR2 from the germline V gene are SGHDT and YYEEEE. CDR3 size: 16 residues. J gave up 6 bases and V 4 bases, and 10 bases lay outside the gene matches. The CDR3 DNA follows: TGTGCCAGCAGCAAAGCCGGGACAGGGGCTTTAAACATTCAGTACTTC. Its protein product is CASSKAGTGALNIQYF. The complete variable domain, with remaining parts taken from reference TRBV5-6 and TRBJ2-4, reads DAGVTQSPTHLIKTRGQQVTLRCSPKSGHDTVSWYQQALGQGPQFIFQYYEEEERQRGNFPDRFSGHQFPNYSSELNVNALLLGDSALYLCASSKAGTGALNIQYFGAGTRLSVL.

The chain has TRBV9 and TRBJ2-3; weak D call: TRBD1 (5 bases). The V gene's germline CDR1 is SGDLS and CDR2 YYNGEE. Trimming took 0 bases from V and 8 from J, leaving 19 bases between them. The CDR3 has 16 residues. Here the CDR3 DNA reads TGTGCCAGCAGCGTAGTTGCAGGGAACGTTGCACTTACGCAGTATTTT. Translated, it gives CASSVVAGNVALTQYF.

CDR3 sequence: CASRAQETQYF. CDR3 DNA: TGTGCCAGCAGGGCCCAAGAGACCCAGTACTTC. The chain has TRBV6-5 and TRBJ2-5, with D uncertain. V lost 6 bases and J 1 base, leaving 3 bases between the germline ends. Germline V lookup: CDR1 MNHEY, CDR2 SVGAGI. The CDR3 is made up of 11 amino acids.

The rearrangement links TRBV5-1 to TRBJ2-5; possible D gene TRBD1, 6 bases. V gave up 8 bases and J gave up 4 bases, with 9 bases separating them. Germline lookup yields CDR1 SGHRS and CDR2 YFSETQ. This CDR3 contains 11 residues. CDR3 protein: CASSQGETQYF. CDR3 sequence (DNA): TGCGCCAGTTCACAGGGAGAGACCCAGTACTTC.

This clone was picked up one time. The rearrangement links TRBV19 to TRBJ2-2; 7 bases align to TRBD1. Germline assignment: CDR1 LNHDA and CDR2 SQIVND (reference sequence). The CDR3 length is 15 residues. Unmatched junction bases numbered 10, after V lost 5 bases and J lost 7 bases. The CDR3 coding sequence is TGTGCCAGTAGTCCGACAGGGCGAGGCAGCGGGGAGCTGTTTTTT. It translates to CASSPTGRGSGELFF. The full variable domain, with the rest looked up from reference TRBV19 and TRBJ2-2, is DGGITQSPKYLFRKEGQNVTLSCEQNLNHDAMYWYRQDPGQGLRLIYYSQIVNDFQKGDIAEGYSVSREKKESFPLTVTSAQKNPTAFYLCASSPTGRGSGELFFGEGSRLTVL.

The chain links TRBV4-1 to TRBJ1-2; no clear D. This CDR3 region has 15 residues. The germline V gene encodes CDR1 MGHRA and CDR2 YSYEKL. Trimming cost V 4 bases and J 6 bases, with 18 bases left between them. This CDR3 reads CASSPPGWRRDGYTF. DNA for the CDR3: TGCGCCAGCAGCCCACCCGGGTGGCGGCGGGATGGCTACACCTTC.

This clone was recorded a few times. CDR3 in DNA: TGTGCCAGCAGTTCCTTAATGAGCTCTGGAAACACCATATATTTT. Amino acids: CASSSLMSSGNTIYF. The chain uses TRBV6-5 and TRBJ1-3; no firm D call. Germline values: CDR1 MNHEY, CDR2 SVGAGI. V lost 4 bases to trimming and J lost 0 bases, with 10 bases between them. The CDR3 covers 15 residues.

The rearrangement joins TRBV5-5 to TRBJ2-7; D may be TRBD2 (5 bases). The V end was cut by 4 bases, the J end by 5 bases, with 10 bases between. The CDR3 has 12 amino acids. Germline V gives CDR1 SGHKS, CDR2 YYEKEE (reference sequence). The CDR3 reads CASSQSSHEQYF. CDR3 in DNA: TGTGCCAGCAGCCAGTCTAGCCACGAGCAGTACTTC.

The rearrangement links TRBV6-1 to TRBJ1-2; D is possibly TRBD1 (6 bases). The CDR3 runs to 16 residues. CDR1 and CDR2 from the germline V gene are MNHNS and SASEGT. Trimming took off 0 bases at V and 2 bases at J, with 13 bases between the two ends. This CDR3 is CASSEASGALNYGYTF. The CDR3, as DNA: TGTGCCAGCAGTGAAGCATCAGGGGCTCTAAACTATGGCTACACCTTC.

The chain has TRBV5-1 and TRBJ1-6; TRBD1 matches at 9 bases. With 4 bases clipped from V and 4 bases from J, the junction kept 3 bases outside the gene matches. There are 15 residues in the CDR3. Germline-derived CDR1 and CDR2 are SGHRS and YFSETQ. CDR3 amino acids: CASSPDRGYNSPLHF. The CDR3, as DNA: TGCGCCAGCAGCCCGGACAGGGGTTATAATTCACCCCTCCACTTT.

This chain connects TRBV28 to TRBJ2-3; TRBD2 matches 7 bases. In germline, CDR1 is MDHEN, CDR2 SYDVKM. The CDR3 has 18 amino acids. J gave up 0 bases and V 3 bases, and 12 bases lay outside the gene matches. The CDR3 nucleotides read TGTGCCAGCAGTTTCCCCGTTCGGCGGGGGATTAGCACAGATACGCAGTATTTT. It is translated as CASSFPVRRGISTDTQYF.

This CDR3 reads CASSSGQGRAQYF. CDR3 in DNA: TGTGCCAGCAGCTCCGGACAGGGCCGGGCCCAGTACTTC. The chain joins TRBV7-9 to TRBJ2-5; TRBD1 matches 8 bases. The CDR3 runs to 13 residues. In germline, CDR1 is SEHNR, CDR2 FQNEAQ (reference sequence). The V and J ends lost 4 bases and 9 bases, in that order; junction bases with no gene match: 7.

The chain employs TRBV10-3 and TRBJ1-1; no definite D call. V was clipped by 3 bases and J by 6 bases, with 11 bases between them. The germline gives CDR1 ENHRY, CDR2 SYGVKD. The CDR3 runs to 13 residues. The CDR3 sequence: CAISEYSPAEAFF. CDR3 in DNA: TGTGCCATCAGTGAATACAGCCCTGCTGAAGCTTTCTTT.

The genes are TRBV12-3 or TRBV12-4 and TRBJ1-1; D is ambiguous. V lost 3 bases and J 11 bases, leaving 10 bases between the germline ends. The CDR3 sequence is 11 residues long. CDR3 sequence (DNA): TGTGCCAGCAGTTTTGGGAGTAGGGCTTTCTTT. As protein: CASSFGSRAFF.

CDR3 sequence (DNA): TGTGCCTGCGGTGACCACAGGGGGCGAGAGACCCAGTACTTC. Its protein product is CACGDHRGRETQYF. This chain joins TRBV30 and TRBJ2-5, with TRBD1 matching 9 bases. CDR1 is GTSNPN, CDR2 SVGIG, per germline (reference sequence). With 6 bases clipped from V and 4 bases from J, the junction kept 9 bases outside the gene matches. The CDR3 contains 14 residues.

The rearrangement uses TRBV16 and TRBJ2-1; TRBD1 might be the D (5 bases). V was pared by 2 bases and J by 5 bases, with 7 bases between. The V gene's germline CDR1 is KGHSY and CDR2 FQNENV. The CDR3 sequence is 13 residues long. The CDR3 sequence is CASSQRGNNEQFF. CDR3 coding DNA: TGTGCCAGCAGCCAAAGGGGTAACAATGAGCAGTTCTTC.

This chain links TRBV19 with TRBJ2-2; 7 bases agree with TRBD2. Germline CDR1 and CDR2: LNHDA and SQIVND (reference sequence). V dropped 1 base and J dropped 2; count of bases not matched to a gene: 7. CDR3 length: 17 residues. The CDR3 DNA sequence: TGTGCCAGTAGTATAGTGGGGACTACACGTAACACCGGGGAGCTGTTTTTT. As protein: CASSIVGTTRNTGELFF.

The chain uses TRBV7-2 and TRBJ2-7; 9 nucleotides agree with TRBD1. The CDR3 totals 15 residues. Germline CDR1 reads SGHTA; CDR2 reads FQGNSA. V lost 4 bases to trimming and J lost 3 bases; unmatched junction nucleotides: 7. CDR3 bases: TGTGCCAGCAGCTCCGCCGGGACAGGGTACTACGAGCAGTACTTC. Its translation is CASSSAGTGYYEQYF.

This chain joins TRBV10-3 and TRBJ2-7; no firm D call. CDR1 and CDR2 (germline): ENHRY, SYGVKD. V shed 1 base and J shed 3 bases, with 13 bases lying between them. The CDR3 runs to 15 residues. The CDR3 spells CAISELARNLYEQYF. The CDR3 DNA reads as TGTGCCATCAGTGAGTTGGCCAGGAATCTCTACGAGCAGTACTTC.